Sequencing of this T cell receptor (beta chain) was carried out in a study of blood T cell repertoires in COVID-19 (dated by TCRdb to 2020 to 2022). About the full investigation: Samples covering the acute and convalescent phases of COVID-19 were provided by collaborators in the United States, Italy and Spain. The prospective study material was composed of cDNA or gDNA derived from T cells, B-cell-depleted T cells, or PBMCs. Deeply sampled blood TCRbeta repertoires from subjects exposed to, actively infected with, or recovered from COVID-19 were included in the dataset. The repertoires were released in a freely available public database intended as a resource for research on the immune response to SARS-CoV-2. Samples were obtained from the ongoing ImmuneRACE study (first 160 participants) and from some 1,200 subjects provided by 6 global collaborators. Sample metadata almost always included a de-identified subject ID, COVID-19 status, age in years and sex. Where HLA class I and class II types were available, the types were taken from metadata supplied by the sample provider, not from assay-based typing.

As concerns this clone: Its target antigen remains unknown. Within one base of it there is no much larger clone, and no base qualities were kept.

TCRbeta CDR3 regions were amplified from genomic DNA using the immunoSEQ Assay, a bias-controlled multiplex PCR. The paper's data handling went like this. The number of nucleated cells in each sample was estimated from the amplification of reference gene primers within the assay. To quantify the absolute abundance of each unique TCRbeta CDR3 rearrangement, sequence reads were collapsed and filtered. For each sample, productive Simpson clonality was calculated by taking the square root of Simpson's diversity index across productive rearrangements. Entries here come from immuneACCESS through TCRdb and include only in-frame sequences with V and J called. Some clones fail to appear in such tables; in the studies checked, an unresolved V gene covers under half of the shortfall, and the cause of the remainder is unknown. The D gene and trimming were derived from the DNA, and the V and J assignments and clone size from that table. For this sample there are about 150,000 clones; 81% appear just once. About 8.4% of the sample is taken by the ten largest.

Overall study outcomes, separate from this receptor: The amount of clinical and demographic metadata varied by source and participant and was provided uncurated.

The CDR1 and CDR2 encoded by the germline V gene are SGHTA and FQGNSA. Trimming accounts for 2 bases at V and 5 bases at J, while the number of junction bases matched to no gene is 7. The CDR3 covers 15 residues, taking in both the cysteine and the phenylalanine. Only CDR3 DNA remains: 45 bases, in frame from the first base. The collaborating institutions used their own protocols to collect whole blood in K2EDTA tubes. For TCRbeta analysis, collaborators shipped samples in one of three forms: frozen whole blood, isolated PBMCs, or DNA extracted from either of those sample types. This clonotype originated in a woman aged 55-75 years with active or convalescent COVID-19. This receptor chain uses TRBV7-2 and TRBJ2-5, with TRBD1 identical over 8 junction bases. The material sequenced was peripheral blood. The CDR3 in this case is CASSLLNRGSETQYF. The nucleotides are TGTGCCAGCAGCTTATTAAACAGGGGGTCCGAGACCCAGTACTTC.